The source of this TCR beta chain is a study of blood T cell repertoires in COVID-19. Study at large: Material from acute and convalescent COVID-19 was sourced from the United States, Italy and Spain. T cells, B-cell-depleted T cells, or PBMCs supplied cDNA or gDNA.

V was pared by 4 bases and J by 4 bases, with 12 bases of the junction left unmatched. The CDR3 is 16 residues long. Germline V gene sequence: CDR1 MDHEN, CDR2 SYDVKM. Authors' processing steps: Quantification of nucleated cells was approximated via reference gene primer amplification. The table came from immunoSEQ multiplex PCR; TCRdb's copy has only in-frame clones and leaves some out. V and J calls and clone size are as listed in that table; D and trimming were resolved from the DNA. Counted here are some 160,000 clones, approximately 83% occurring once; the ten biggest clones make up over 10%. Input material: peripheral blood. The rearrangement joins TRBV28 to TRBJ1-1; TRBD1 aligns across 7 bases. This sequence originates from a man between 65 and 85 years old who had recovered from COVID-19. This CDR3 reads CASSYNRGGLGTEAFF. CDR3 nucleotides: TGTGCCAGCAGTTACAACAGGGGAGGATTAGGCACTGAAGCTTTCTTT.